This T cell receptor beta chain was observed in a study of blood T cell repertoires in COVID-19. This clone was seen just once. The method was immunoSEQ multiplex PCR; TCRdb's version includes in-frame clones alone and lacks a portion of them. The data show a few hundred thousand clones, with around 83% seen just once and approximately 5% held by the top ten. Material: PBMCs or T cells enriched from blood (not recorded which). This TCR came from a woman aged 50 to 65 who had recovered from COVID-19.

CDR3 region: CASSGGQGNAYEQYF. As DNA, the CDR3 is TGTGCCAGCAGCGGGGGACAGGGGAATGCCTACGAGCAGTACTTC. This rearrangement joins TRBV9 to TRBJ2-7; 10 bases align to TRBD1. The CDR3 is 15 amino acids. The V gene's germline CDR1 is SGDLS and CDR2 YYNGEE. V trimming: 3 bases; J trimming: 2 bases; junction bases outside the gene matches: 5.